These 10 T cell receptor beta chains originate from one sample sequenced in a study of shared clonotypes between healthy human individuals. CD8 cells classed as naive were CD45RO-negative and positively selected for CCR7, excluding terminally differentiated effector memory CD45RA+ cells. The repertoire was sequenced with immunoSEQ multiplex PCR; TCRdb's copy has only in-frame clones and lacks some. The sample records millions of clones, about 92% being singletons. Sequencing used naive CD8+ T cells from PBMCs. Every receptor here comes from a man between 18 and 29 years old in good health. Some clones in this sample may be carry-over from other donors' samples.

The V gene is TRBV11-1, the J gene TRBJ2-7; possibly TRBD2 for D (6 bases). CDR1 and CDR2 from the germline V gene are SGHAT and FQDESV (reference sequence). The V and J ends lost 4 bases and 4 bases respectively, with 20 bases between them. There are 16 residues in the CDR3. CDR3 bases: TGTGCCAGCAGCTCCTTAGGCCCTGCAGGGACTTACGAGCAGTACTTC. Its translation: CASSSLGPAGTYEQYF.

This sequence joins TRBV11-2 and TRBJ1-5; D is unclear. CDR1 and CDR2 from the germline V gene are SGHAT and FQNNGV. This CDR3 has 13 residues. V was clipped by 2 bases and J by 8 bases, with 10 bases between them. This chain's CDR3 is CASSLWPGEPQHF. CDR3 DNA: TGTGCCAGCAGCTTATGGCCCGGGGAGCCCCAGCATTTT.

The chain has TRBV2 and TRBJ2-7; D remains unclear. The germline V and J ends were trimmed by 6 bases and 3 bases, with 12 bases remaining between them. Per the germline V gene, CDR1 is SNHLY and CDR2 is FYNNEI. The CDR3 spans 13 residues. In DNA, the CDR3 is TGTGCCAGCAGGCCCCCAAATCGCTACGAGCAGTACTTC. As protein: CASRPPNRYEQYF.

V gene TRBV5-1 combines with J gene TRBJ2-3, with TRBD1 matching 7 bases. Germline V gives CDR1 SGHRS, CDR2 YFSETQ. The J segment lost 0 bases and the V segment lost 4 bases, leaving 5 bases of the junction unmatched. The length of the CDR3 is 15 residues. The CDR3 reads CASSPGQFSTDTQYF. In nucleotides, the CDR3 is TGCGCCAGCAGCCCGGGACAGTTCAGCACAGATACGCAGTATTTT.

For this clone: The identical CDR3 is also encoded by other nucleotide sequences in the sample. This chain joins TRBV19 and TRBJ1-5, with D unresolved. Per germline, CDR1 LNHDA and CDR2 SQIVND (reference sequence). The CDR3 covers 15 residues. V was trimmed by 3 bases and J by 0 bases, leaving 9 bases between them. CDR3 loop: CASSITGYSNQPQHF. CDR3 DNA: TGTGCCAGTAGTATTACGGGATATAGCAATCAGCCCCAGCATTTT.

The chain joins TRBV27 to TRBJ2-5, with TRBD2 identical over 11 bases. This CDR3 contains 16 residues. The V gene's germline CDR1 is MNHEY and CDR2 SMNVEV (reference sequence). Unmatched junction bases numbered 7, after V lost 2 bases and J lost 5 bases. CDR3 sequence reads: CASSLTSGRKGETQYF. CDR3 DNA sequence: TGTGCCAGCAGTTTAACTAGCGGGAGAAAAGGCGAGACCCAGTACTTC.

The V and J genes are TRBV6-5 and TRBJ1-2, with D unclear. Looked up from germline, CDR1 is MNHEY and CDR2 is SVGAGI. V was shortened by 3 bases and J by 6 bases, with 11 bases between the two germline ends. The length of the CDR3 is 13 residues. The CDR3: CASSYAPGHGYTF. CDR3 DNA sequence: TGTGCCAGCAGTTATGCTCCCGGTCATGGCTACACCTTC.

This clone was picked up a small number of times. The chain combines TRBV28 with TRBJ1-1, with D maybe TRBD1 (6 bases). The CDR3 is 13 residues long. The germline V and J ends were trimmed by 1 base and 8 bases, with 11 bases remaining between them. The V gene's germline CDR1 is MDHEN and CDR2 SYDVKM. The CDR3 loop reads CASSLFMTGEAFF. CDR3 nucleotide sequence: TGTGCCAGCAGTTTATTTATGACAGGCGAAGCTTTCTTT.

The rearrangement uses TRBV7-8 and TRBJ1-4; tentatively, D is TRBD1 (6 bases). The CDR3 totals 16 residues. Germline-derived CDR1 and CDR2 are SGHVS and FQNEAQ. V was cut by 5 bases and J by 0 bases, with 13 bases left in between. In DNA form, the CDR3 reads TGTGCCAGCAGCATGACAGGAAGGGCAACTAATGAAAAACTGTTTTTT. It specifies CASSMTGRATNEKLFF.

J is TRBJ1-4 and V is TRBV7-9; TRBD1 matches 10 bases. Germline V gives CDR1 SEHNR, CDR2 FQNEAQ (reference sequence). The length of the CDR3 is 15 residues. V lost 4 bases to trimming and J lost 8 bases; unmatched junction nucleotides: 7. The CDR3 here is CASSSRRDRGEKLFF. CDR3 bases: TGTGCCAGCAGCTCCCGAAGGGACAGGGGCGAAAAACTGTTTTTT.